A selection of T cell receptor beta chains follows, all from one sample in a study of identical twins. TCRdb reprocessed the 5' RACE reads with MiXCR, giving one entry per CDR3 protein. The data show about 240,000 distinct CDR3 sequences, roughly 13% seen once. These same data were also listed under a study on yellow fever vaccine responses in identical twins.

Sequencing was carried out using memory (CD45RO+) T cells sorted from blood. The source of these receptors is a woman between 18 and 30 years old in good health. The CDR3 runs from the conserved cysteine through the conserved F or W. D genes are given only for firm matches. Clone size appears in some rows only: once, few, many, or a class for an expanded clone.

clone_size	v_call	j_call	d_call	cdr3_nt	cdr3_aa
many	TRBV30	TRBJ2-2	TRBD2	TGTGCCTGGAGTAGGACTAGCGGGCACACCGGGGAGCTGTTTTTT	CAWSRTSGHTGELFF
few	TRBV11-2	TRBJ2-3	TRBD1	TGTGCCAGCAGCTTAGGGGCCACAGGGGGCACAGATACGCAGTATTTT	CASSLGATGGTDTQYF
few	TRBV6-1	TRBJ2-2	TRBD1	TGTGCCAGCAGTCAAACACCAACGGACAGGGTTTCCGGGGAGCTGTTTTTT	CASSQTPTDRVSGELFF
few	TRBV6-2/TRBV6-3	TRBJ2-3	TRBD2	TGTGCCAGCAATATAGCGGGATCCGCCGGTAGGTCAGATACGCAGTATTTT	CASNIAGSAGRSDTQYF
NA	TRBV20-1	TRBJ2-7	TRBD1	TGCAGTGCTAGGCGGACAGGATACGAGCAGTACTTC	CSARRTGYEQYF
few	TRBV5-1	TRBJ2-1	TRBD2	TGCGCCAGCAGCTTGGGAGCGGGAGAGGGACGTGGACAGTTCTTC	CASSLGAGEGRGQFF
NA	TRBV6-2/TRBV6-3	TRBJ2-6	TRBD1	TGTGCCAGCAGAACTTCACCGGGACAGGGGACTCATTCTGGGGCCAACGTCCTGACTTTC	CASRTSPGQGTHSGANVLTF
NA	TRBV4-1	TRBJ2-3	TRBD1	TGCGCCAGCAGCCAGAGGGGACAGGGAAGTGTAAGGACAGATACGCAGTATTTT	CASSQRGQGSVRTDTQYF
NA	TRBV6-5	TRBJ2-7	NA	TGTGCCAGCCGTCACACCAGGGCAGATCCCCAAGTATGGTACTTC	CASRHTRADPQVWYF
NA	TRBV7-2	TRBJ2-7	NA	TGTGCCAGCAGCCCACTAAACTACGAGCAGTACTTC	CASSPLNYEQYF
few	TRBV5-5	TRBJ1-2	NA	TGTGCCAGCAGCCTGGGACCGGGAGTCTATGGCTACACCTTC	CASSLGPGVYGYTF
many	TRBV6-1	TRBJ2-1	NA	TGTGCCAGCAGTCCTTCCCCCTCAGGTTACAATGAGCAGTTCTTC	CASSPSPSGYNEQFF
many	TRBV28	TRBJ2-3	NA	TGTGCCAGCAGTTTAAGGGGGAGGGTTGGTACGCAGTATTTT	CASSLRGRVGTQYF
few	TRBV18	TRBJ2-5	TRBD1	TGTGCCAGCTCAGTTACCGGGACAGCAGAGACCCAGTACTTC	CASSVTGTAETQYF
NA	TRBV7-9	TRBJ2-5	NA	TGTGCCAGCAGCTTAGCCGGAGGCGTCGAGGGGGAGACCCAGTACTTC	CASSLAGGVEGETQYF
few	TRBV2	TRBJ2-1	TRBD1	TGTGCCAGCAGTGTCAGGGGACAGGACAATGAGCAGTTCTTC	CASSVRGQDNEQFF
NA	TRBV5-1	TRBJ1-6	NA	TGCGCCAGCAGCTTGTTCGGGGTGGGTTCACCCCTCCACTTT	CASSLFGVGSPLHF
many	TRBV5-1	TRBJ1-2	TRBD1	TGCGCCAGCAGCTTTTTCGGGACAGGAAATAACTATGGCTACACCTTC	CASSFFGTGNNYGYTF
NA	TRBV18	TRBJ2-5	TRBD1	TGTGCCAGCTCACCTTGGACAGGGCGTCAAGAGACCCAGTACTTC	CASSPWTGRQETQYF
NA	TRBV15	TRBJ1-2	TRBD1	TGTGCCACCAGCAACGACAGGGTGGAAAAGAGCTACACCTTC	CATSNDRVEKSYTF
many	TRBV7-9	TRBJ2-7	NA	TGTGCCAGCAGCCCAACGACAGGGAGGACCCACGAGCAGTACTTC	CASSPTTGRTHEQYF
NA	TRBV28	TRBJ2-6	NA	TGTGCCAGCAGTTTGGGTCCGGGGACCTTCTCTGGGGCCAACGTCCTGACTTTC	CASSLGPGTFSGANVLTF
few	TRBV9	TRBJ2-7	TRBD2	TGTGCCAGCAGCGTAAGCCTAGCGGGGGAAGAGCAGTACTTC	CASSVSLAGEEQYF
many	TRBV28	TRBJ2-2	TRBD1	TGTGCCACCAAGCAGACAGGGGAGGCCGGGGAGCTGTTTTTT	CATKQTGEAGELFF
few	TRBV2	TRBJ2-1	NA	TGTGCCAGCACTCTACAGGGGAGGAATGAGCAGTTCTTC	CASTLQGRNEQFF